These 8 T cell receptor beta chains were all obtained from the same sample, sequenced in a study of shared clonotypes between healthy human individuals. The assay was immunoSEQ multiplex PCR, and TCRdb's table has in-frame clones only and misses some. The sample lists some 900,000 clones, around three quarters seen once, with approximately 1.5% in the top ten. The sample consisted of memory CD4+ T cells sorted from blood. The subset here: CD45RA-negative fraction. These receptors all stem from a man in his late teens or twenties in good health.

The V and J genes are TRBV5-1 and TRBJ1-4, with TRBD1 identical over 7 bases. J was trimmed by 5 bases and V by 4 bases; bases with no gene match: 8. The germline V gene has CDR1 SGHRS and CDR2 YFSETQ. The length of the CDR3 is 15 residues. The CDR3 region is CASSATGAENEKLFF. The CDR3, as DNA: TGCGCCAGCAGCGCCACAGGGGCCGAGAATGAAAAACTGTTTTTT.

The CDR3 loop reads CASSLILAGGSYEQFF. The CDR3 DNA sequence: TGCGCCAGCAGCTTGATCCTAGCGGGGGGGAGCTATGAGCAGTTCTTC. The gene calls are TRBV5-1 and TRBJ2-1; 12 bases agree with TRBD2. The ends lost 1 base at V and 8 bases at J; junction bases unmatched: 7. The CDR3 is 16 amino acids. From germline, CDR1 is SGHRS and CDR2 YFSETQ.

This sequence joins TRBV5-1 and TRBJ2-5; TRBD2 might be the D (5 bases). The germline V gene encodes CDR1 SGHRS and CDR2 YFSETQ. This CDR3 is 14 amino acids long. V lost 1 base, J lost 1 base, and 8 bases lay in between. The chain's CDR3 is CASSLSTTQETQYF. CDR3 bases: TGCGCCAGCAGCTTGTCGACTACCCAAGAGACCCAGTACTTC.

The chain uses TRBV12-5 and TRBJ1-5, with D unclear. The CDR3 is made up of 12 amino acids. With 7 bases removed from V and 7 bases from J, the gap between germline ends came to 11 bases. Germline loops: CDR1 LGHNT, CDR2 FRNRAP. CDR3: CASAPTSQPQHF. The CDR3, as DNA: TGTGCTAGTGCCCCTACATCACAGCCCCAGCATTTT.

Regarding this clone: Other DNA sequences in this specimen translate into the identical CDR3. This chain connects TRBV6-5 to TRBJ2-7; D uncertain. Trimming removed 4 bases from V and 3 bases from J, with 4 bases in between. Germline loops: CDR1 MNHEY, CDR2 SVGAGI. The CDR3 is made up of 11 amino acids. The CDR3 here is CASSSNYEQYF. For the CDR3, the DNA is TGTGCCAGCAGTTCCAACTACGAGCAGTACTTC.

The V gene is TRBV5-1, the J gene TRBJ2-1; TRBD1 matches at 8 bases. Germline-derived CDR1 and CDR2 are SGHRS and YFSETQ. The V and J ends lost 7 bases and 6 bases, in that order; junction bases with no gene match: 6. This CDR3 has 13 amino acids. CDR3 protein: CASESQGGNEQFF. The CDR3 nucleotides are TGCGCCAGCGAATCACAGGGGGGCAATGAGCAGTTCTTC.

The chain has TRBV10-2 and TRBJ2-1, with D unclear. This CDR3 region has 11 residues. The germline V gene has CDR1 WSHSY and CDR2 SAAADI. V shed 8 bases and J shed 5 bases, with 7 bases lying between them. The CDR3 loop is CASCTHNEQFF. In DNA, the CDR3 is TGCGCCAGCTGTACGCACAATGAGCAGTTCTTC.

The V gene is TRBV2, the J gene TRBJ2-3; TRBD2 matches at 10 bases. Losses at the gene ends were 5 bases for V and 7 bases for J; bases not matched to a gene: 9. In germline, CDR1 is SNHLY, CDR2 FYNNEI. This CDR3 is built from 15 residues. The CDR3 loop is CASSLKRGGLNTQYF. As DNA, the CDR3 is TGTGCCAGCAGTCTCAAGCGGGGGGGCCTGAATACGCAGTATTTT. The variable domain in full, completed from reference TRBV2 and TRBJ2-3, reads EPEVTQTPSHQVTQMGQEVILRCVPISNHLYFYWYRQILGQKVEFLVSFYNNEISEKSEIFDDQFSVERPDGSNFTLKIRSTKLEDSAMYFCASSLKRGGLNTQYFGPGTRLTVL.